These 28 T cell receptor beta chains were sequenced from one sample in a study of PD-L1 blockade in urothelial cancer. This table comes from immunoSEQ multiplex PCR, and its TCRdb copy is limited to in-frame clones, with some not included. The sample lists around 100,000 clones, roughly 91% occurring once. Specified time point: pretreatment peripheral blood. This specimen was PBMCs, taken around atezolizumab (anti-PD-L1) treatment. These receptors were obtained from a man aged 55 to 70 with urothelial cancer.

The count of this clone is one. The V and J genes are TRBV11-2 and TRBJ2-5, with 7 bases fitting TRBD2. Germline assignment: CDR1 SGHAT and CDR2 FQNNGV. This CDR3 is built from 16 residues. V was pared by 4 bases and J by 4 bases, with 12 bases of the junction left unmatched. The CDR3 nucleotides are TGTGCCAGCAGCTCCTGGGGGAGGGACCGCTCAGAGACCCAGTACTTC. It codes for CASSSWGRDRSETQYF. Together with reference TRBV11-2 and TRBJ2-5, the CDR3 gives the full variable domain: EAGVAQSPRYKIIEKRQSVAFWCNPISGHATLYWYQQILGQGPKLLIQFQNNGVVDDSQLPKDRFSAERLKGVDSTLKIQPAKLEDSAVYLCASSSWGRDRSETQYFGPGTRLLVL.

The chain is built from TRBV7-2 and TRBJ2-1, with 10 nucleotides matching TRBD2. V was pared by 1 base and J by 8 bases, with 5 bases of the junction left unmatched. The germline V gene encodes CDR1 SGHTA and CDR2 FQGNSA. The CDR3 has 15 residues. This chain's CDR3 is CASSLGSGGSYEQFF. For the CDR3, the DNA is TGTGCCAGCAGCTTAGGTAGCGGGGGGTCCTATGAGCAGTTCTTC.

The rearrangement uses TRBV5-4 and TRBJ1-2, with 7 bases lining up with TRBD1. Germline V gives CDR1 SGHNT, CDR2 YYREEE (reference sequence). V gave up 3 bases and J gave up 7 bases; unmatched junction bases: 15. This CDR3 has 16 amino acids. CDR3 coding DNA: TGTGCCAGCAGCTCCCCAGGGGGGTCAAGTCGGGCTGGCTACACCTTC. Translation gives CASSSPGGSSRAGYTF.

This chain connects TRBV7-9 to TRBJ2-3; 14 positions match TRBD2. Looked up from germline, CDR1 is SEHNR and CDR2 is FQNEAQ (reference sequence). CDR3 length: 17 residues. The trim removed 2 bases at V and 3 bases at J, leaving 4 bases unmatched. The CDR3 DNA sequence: TGTGCCAGCAGCTTATTGGGGACTAGCGGGAGAACAGATACGCAGTATTTT. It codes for CASSLLGTSGRTDTQYF.

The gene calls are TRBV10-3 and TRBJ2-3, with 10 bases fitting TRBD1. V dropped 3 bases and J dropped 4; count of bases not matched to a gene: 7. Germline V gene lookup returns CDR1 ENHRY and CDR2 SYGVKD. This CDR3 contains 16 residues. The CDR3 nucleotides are TGTGCCATCAGTGATAGACAGGGGGCAACGTCAGATACGCAGTATTTT. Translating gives CAISDRQGATSDTQYF.

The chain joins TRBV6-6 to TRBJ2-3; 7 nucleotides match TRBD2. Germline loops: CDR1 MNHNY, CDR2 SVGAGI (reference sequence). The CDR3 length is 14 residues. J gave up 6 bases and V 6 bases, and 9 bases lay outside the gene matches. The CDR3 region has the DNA TGTGCCAGCAGGGTATTAGCGGGTGGTGATACGCAGTATTTT. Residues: CASRVLAGGDTQYF.

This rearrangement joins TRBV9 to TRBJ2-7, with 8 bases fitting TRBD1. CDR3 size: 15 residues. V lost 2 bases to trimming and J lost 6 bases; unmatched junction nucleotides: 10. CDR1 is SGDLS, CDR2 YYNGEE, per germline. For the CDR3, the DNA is TGTGCCAGCAGCGTTCAGGGGGCGCGAACAGGCGAGCAGTACTTC. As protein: CASSVQGARTGEQYF.

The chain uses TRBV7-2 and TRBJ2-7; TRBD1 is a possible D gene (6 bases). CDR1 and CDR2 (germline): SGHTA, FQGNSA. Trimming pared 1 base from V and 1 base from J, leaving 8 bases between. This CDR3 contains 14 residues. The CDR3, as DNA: TGTGCCAGCAGCTTAGTGGACAGTTCCTACGAGCAGTACTTC. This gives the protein CASSLVDSSYEQYF.

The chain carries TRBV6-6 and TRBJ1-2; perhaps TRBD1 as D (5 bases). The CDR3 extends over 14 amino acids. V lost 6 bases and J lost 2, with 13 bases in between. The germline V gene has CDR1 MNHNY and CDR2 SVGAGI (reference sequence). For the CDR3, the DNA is TGTGCCAGCAGCCTCAGTCAGGGAAACTATGGCTACACCTTC. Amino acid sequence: CASSLSQGNYGYTF.

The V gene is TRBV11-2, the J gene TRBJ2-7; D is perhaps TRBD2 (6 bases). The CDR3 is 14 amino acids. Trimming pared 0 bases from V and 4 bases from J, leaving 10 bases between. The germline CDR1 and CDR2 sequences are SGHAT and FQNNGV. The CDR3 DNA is TGTGCCAGCAGCTTAGAGGTCGGGACTTACGAGCAGTACTTC. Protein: CASSLEVGTYEQYF.

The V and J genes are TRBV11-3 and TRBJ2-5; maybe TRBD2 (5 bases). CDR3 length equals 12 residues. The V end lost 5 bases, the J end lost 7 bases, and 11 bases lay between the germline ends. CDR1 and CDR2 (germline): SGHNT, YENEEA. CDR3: CASSPDEGTQYF. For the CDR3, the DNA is TGTGCCAGCAGCCCCGACGAGGGGACCCAGTACTTC.

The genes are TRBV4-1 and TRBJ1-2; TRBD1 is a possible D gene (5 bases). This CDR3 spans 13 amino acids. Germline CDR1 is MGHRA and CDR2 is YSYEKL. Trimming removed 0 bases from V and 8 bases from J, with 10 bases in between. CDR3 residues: CASSQDAGYGYTF. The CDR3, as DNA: TGCGCCAGCAGCCAAGACGCAGGGTACGGCTACACCTTC.

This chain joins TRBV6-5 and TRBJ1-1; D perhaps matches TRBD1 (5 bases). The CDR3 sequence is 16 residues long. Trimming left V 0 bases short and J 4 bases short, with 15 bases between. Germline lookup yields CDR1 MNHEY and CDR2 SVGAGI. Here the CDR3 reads CASSYSAGLGITEAFF. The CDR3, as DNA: TGTGCCAGCAGTTACTCAGCAGGGTTGGGGATCACTGAAGCTTTCTTT.

The DNA for the CDR3 is TGTGCCAGCAGCTACGGACTAGCGAGAAGCACAGATACGCAGTATTTT. It yields the protein CASSYGLARSTDTQYF. The chain recombines TRBV7-2 with TRBJ2-3, with 9 bases aligning to TRBD2. Germline lookup yields CDR1 SGHTA and CDR2 FQGNSA. This CDR3 region has 16 residues. The J segment lost 0 bases and the V segment lost 4 bases, leaving 5 bases of the junction unmatched.

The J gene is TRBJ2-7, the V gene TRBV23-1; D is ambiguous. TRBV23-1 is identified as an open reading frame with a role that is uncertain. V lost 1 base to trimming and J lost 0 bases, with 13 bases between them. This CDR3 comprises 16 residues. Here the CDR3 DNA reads TGCGCCAGCAGTCAATTGTCCCCACAGAACTCCTACGAGCAGTACTTC. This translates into CASSQLSPQNSYEQYF.

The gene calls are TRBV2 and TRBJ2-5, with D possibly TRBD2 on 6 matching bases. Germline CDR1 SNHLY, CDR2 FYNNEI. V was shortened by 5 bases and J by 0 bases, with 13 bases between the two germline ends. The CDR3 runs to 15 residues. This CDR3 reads CASSRETEYQETQYF. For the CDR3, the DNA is TGTGCCAGCAGTCGGGAGACCGAGTACCAAGAGACCCAGTACTTC. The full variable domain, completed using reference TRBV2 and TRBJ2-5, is EPEVTQTPSHQVTQMGQEVILRCVPISNHLYFYWYRQILGQKVEFLVSFYNNEISEKSEIFDDQFSVERPDGSNFTLKIRSTKLEDSAMYFCASSRETEYQETQYFGPGTRLLVL.

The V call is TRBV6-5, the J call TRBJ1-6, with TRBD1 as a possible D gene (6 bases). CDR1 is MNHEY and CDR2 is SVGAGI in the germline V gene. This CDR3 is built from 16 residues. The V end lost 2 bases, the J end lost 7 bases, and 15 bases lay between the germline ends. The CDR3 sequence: CASSYERTALNSPLHF. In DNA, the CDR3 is TGTGCCAGCAGTTACGAACGGACAGCCCTAAATTCACCCCTCCACTTT.

This chain's CDR3 is CASGPSDRVGEQYF. CDR3 coding DNA: TGTGCTAGTGGTCCTTCAGACAGGGTAGGCGAGCAGTACTTC. The chain carries TRBV12-5 and TRBJ2-7, with 7 bases aligning to TRBD1. In germline, CDR1 is LGHNT, CDR2 FRNRAP. This CDR3 has 14 residues. After removal of 5 bases from V and 6 bases from J, the junction contained 10 bases not matched to a gene.

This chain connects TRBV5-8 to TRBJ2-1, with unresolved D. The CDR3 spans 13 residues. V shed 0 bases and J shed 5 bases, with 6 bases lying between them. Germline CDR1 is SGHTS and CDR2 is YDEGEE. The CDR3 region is CASSLVTDNEQFF. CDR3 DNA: TGTGCCAGCAGCTTGGTCACAGACAATGAGCAGTTCTTC.

The DNA of the CDR3 is TGTGCCAGCAGTTTACAGGGAAACCAAGAGACCCAGTACTTC. Its protein is CASSLQGNQETQYF. The chain joins TRBV28 to TRBJ2-5; TRBD1 might be the D (5 bases). With 2 bases removed from V and 0 bases from J, the gap between germline ends came to 7 bases. Germline V lookup: CDR1 MDHEN, CDR2 SYDVKM. CDR3 length: 14 residues.

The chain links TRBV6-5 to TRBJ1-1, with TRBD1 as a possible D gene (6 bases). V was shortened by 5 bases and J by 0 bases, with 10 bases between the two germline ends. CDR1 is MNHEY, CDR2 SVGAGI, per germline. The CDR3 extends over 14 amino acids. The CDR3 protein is CASSRDNLNTEAFF. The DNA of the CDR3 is TGTGCCAGCAGTCGGGACAACTTGAACACTGAAGCTTTCTTT.

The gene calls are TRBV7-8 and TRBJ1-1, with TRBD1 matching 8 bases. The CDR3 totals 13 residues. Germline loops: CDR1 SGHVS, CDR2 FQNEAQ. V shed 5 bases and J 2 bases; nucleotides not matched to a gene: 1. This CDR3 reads CASSDRGNTEAFF. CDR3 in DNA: TGTGCCAGCAGCGACAGGGGTAACACTGAAGCTTTCTTT. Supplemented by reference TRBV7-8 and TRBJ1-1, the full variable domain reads GAGVSQSPRYKVAKRGQDVALRCDPISGHVSLFWYQQALGQGPEFLTYFQNEAQLDKSGLPSDRFFAERPEGSVSTLKIQRTQQEDSAVYLCASSDRGNTEAFFGQGTRLTVV.

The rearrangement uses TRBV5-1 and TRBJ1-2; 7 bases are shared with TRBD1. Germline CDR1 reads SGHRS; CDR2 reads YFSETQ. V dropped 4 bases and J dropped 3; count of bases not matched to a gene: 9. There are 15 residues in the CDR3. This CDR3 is CASSPGGTVDYGYTF. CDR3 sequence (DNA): TGCGCCAGCAGCCCAGGGGGGACTGTGGACTATGGCTACACCTTC. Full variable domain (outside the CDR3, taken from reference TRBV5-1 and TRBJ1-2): KAGVTQTPRYLIKTRGQQVTLSCSPISGHRSVSWYQQTPGQGLQFLFEYFSETQRNKGNFPGRFSGRQFSNSRSEMNVSTLELGDSALYLCASSPGGTVDYGYTFGSGTRLTVV.

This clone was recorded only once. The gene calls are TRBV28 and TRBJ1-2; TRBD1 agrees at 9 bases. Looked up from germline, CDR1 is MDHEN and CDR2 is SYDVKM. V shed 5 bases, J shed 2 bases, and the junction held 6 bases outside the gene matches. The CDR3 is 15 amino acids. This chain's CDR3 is CASSETGTGNYGYTF. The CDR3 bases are TGTGCCAGCAGTGAAACCGGGACAGGGAACTATGGCTACACCTTC.

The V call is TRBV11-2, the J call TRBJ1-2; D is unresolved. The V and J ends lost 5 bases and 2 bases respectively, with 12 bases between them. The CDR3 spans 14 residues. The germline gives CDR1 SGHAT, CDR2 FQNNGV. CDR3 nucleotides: TGTGCCAGCAGCGTCTCAGGATCAAACTATGGCTACACCTTC. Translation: CASSVSGSNYGYTF.

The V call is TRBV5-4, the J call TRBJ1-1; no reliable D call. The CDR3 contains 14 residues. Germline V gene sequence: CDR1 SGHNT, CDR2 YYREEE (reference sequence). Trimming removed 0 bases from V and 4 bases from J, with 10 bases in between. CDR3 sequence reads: CASSLVSVPTEAFF. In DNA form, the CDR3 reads TGTGCCAGCAGCTTGGTATCAGTCCCCACTGAAGCTTTCTTT.

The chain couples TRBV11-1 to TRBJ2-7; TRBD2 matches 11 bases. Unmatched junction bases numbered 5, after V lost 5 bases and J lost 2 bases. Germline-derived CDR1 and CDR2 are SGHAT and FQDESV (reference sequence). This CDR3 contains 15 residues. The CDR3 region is CASSRSGLAAYEQYF. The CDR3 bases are TGTGCCAGCAGCCGGTCGGGACTAGCGGCCTACGAGCAGTACTTC.

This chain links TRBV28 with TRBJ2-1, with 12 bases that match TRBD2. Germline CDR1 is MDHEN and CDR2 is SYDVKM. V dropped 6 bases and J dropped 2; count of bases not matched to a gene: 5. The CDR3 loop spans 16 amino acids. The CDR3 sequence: CASRSSGGAPYNEQFF. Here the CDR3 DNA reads TGTGCCAGCAGGTCTAGCGGGGGGGCCCCCTACAATGAGCAGTTCTTC.